This note documents a single T cell receptor (beta chain) sequence. The antigen is not known. This record comes from a study of T-cell memory formation after mild COVID-19. At the level of the study: Largely donor-specific sequence clusters came from two donors. General study points: Pre-infection memory already had some responding clones, implying cross-reactive memory joined. Most CD4+ clones that shrank were in CM and EM, while CD8+ ones turned up in EMRA.

TCR alpha and TCR beta cDNA libraries carrying sample barcodes and UMIs came from 5'RACE with constant-segment primers. Using its own MiXCR run on the 5' RACE reads, TCRdb lists one record per CDR3 protein. The data contain fewer than 200,000 distinct CDR3 sequences, over 20% of them seen just once; the ten biggest clones take up about 21%. CDR3 size: 13 residues. Trimming removed 3 bases from V and 7 bases from J, with 13 bases in between. The specimen was PBMCs or a T cell subset sorted from them (not recorded which). J is TRBJ2-7 and V is TRBV12-3 or TRBV12-4; D ambiguous. The origin of this receptor is an adult woman who had mild COVID-19 (a few samples of this study predate the infection). Cell type and time point are not known. The CDR3 sequence is CASSLSAYTEQYF. The CDR3 DNA reads TGTGCCAGCAGTTTGTCAGCATACACAGAGCAGTACTTC.